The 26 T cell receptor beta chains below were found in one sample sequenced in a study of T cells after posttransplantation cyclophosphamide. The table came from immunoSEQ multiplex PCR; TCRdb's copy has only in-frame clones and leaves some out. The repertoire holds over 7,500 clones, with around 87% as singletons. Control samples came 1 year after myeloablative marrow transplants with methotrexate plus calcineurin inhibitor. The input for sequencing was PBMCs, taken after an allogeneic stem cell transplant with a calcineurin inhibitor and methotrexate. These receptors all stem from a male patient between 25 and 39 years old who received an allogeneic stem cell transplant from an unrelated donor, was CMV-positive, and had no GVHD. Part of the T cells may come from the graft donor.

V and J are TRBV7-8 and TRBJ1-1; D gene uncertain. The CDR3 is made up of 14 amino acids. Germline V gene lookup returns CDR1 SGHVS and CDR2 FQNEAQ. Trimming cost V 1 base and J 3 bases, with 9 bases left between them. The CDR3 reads CASSLGTQYTEAFF. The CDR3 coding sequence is TGTGCCAGCAGCTTAGGTACCCAGTACACTGAAGCTTTCTTT.

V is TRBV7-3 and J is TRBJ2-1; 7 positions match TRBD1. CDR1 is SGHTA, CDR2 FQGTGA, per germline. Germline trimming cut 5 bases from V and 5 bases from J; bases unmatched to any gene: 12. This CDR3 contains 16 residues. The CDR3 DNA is TGTGCCAGCAGCCTACAGGGGTCTCCTTGGGACAATGAGCAGTTCTTC. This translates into CASSLQGSPWDNEQFF.

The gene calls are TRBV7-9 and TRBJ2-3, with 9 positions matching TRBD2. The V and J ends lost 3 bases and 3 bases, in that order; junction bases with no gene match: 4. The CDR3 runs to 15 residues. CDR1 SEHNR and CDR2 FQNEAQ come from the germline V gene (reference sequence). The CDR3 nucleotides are TGTGCCAGCAGCTTCGCTAGCGGGAATACAGATACGCAGTATTTT. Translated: CASSFASGNTDTQYF.

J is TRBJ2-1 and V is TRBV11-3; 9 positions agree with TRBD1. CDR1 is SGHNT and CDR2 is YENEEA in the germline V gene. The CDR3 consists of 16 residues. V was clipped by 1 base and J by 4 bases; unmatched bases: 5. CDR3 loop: CASSLGRDRAYNEQFF. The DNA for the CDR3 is TGTGCCAGCAGCTTAGGTCGGGACAGGGCTTACAATGAGCAGTTCTTC.

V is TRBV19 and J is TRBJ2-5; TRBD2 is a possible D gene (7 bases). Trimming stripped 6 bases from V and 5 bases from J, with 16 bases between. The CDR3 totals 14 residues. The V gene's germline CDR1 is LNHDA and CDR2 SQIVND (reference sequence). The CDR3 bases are TGTGCCAGTAGGACCACAGGGAGGGGGGAGACCCAGTACTTC. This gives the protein CASRTTGRGETQYF.

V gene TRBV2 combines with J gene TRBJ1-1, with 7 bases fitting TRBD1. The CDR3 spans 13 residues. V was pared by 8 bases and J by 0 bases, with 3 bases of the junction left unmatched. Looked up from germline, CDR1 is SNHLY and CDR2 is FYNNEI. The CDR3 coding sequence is TGTGCCAGCCAGGGACAGTTGAACACTGAAGCTTTCTTT. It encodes CASQGQLNTEAFF.

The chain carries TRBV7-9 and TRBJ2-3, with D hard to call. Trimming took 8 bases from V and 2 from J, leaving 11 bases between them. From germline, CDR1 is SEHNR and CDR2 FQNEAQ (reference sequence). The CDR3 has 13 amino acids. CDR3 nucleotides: TGTGCCAGCTCTGCGGTAGCCACAGATACGCAGTATTTT. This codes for CASSAVATDTQYF.

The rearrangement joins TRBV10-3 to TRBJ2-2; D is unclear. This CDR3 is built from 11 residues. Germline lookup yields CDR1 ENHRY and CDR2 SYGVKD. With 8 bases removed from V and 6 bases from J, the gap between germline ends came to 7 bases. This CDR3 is CAIGGPGELFF. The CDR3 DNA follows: TGTGCCATCGGCGGTCCCGGGGAGCTGTTTTTT.

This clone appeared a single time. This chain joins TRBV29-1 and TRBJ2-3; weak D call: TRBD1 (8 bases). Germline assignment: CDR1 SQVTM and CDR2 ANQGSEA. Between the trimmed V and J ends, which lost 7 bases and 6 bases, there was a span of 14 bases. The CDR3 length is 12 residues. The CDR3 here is CSADRGGDTQYF. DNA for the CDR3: TGCAGCGCCGACAGGGGAGGGGATACGCAGTATTTT.

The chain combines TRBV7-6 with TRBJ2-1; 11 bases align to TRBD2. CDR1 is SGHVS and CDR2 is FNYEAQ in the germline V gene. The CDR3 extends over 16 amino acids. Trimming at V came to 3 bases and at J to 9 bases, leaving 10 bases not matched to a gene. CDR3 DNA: TGTGCCAGCAGCTTGCTCACTAGCGGGAGTGACGGTGAGCAGTTCTTC. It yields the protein CASSLLTSGSDGEQFF.

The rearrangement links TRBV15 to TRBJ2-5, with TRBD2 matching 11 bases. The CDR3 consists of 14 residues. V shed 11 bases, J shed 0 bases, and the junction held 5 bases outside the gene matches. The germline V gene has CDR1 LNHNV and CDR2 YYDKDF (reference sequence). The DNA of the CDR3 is TGTGCCGTAGGACTAGCGGGCTACCAAGAGACCCAGTACTTC. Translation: CAVGLAGYQETQYF.

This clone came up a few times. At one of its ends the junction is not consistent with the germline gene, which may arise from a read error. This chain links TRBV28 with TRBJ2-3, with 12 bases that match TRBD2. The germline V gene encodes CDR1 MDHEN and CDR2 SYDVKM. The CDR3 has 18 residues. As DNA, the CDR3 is TGTGCCAGCAGCTTATACTTCACTAGCGGGAGGAGGACAGATACGCAGTATTTT. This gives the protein CASSLYFTSGRRTDTQYF.

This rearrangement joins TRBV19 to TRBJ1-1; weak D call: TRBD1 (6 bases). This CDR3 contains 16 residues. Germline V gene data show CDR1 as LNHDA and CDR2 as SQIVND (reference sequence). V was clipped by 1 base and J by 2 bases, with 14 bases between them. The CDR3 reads CASSIVGRTANTEAFF. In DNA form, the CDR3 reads TGTGCCAGTAGTATAGTTGGCCGGACAGCCAACACTGAAGCTTTCTTT.

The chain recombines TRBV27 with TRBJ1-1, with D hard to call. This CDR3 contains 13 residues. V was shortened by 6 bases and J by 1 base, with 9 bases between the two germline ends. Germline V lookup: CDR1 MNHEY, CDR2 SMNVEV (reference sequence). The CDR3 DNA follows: TGTGCCAGCAGAGTATCAGGGAACACTGAAGCTTTCTTT. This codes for CASRVSGNTEAFF.

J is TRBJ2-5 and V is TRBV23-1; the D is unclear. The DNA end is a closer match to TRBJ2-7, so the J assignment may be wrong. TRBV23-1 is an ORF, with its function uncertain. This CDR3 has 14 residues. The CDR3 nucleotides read TGCGCCACCCATTCAAAGAGGCTTTCCTACGAGCAGTACTTC. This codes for CATHSKRLSYEQYF.

This CDR3 reads CATSRAGMDQETQYF. The CDR3 bases are TGTGCCACCAGCAGGGCAGGGATGGACCAAGAGACCCAGTACTTC. The chain carries TRBV15 and TRBJ2-5; perhaps TRBD1 as D (5 bases). Germline V lookup: CDR1 LNHNV, CDR2 YYDKDF (reference sequence). This CDR3 region has 15 residues. The V end lost 3 bases, the J end lost 0 bases, and 11 bases lay between the germline ends. Full variable domain (rest looked up from reference TRBV15 and TRBJ2-5): DAMVIQNPRYQVTQFGKPVTLSCSQTLNHNVMYWYQQKSSQAPKLLFHYYDKDFNNEADTPDNFQSRRPNTSFCFLDIRSPGLGDTAMYLCATSRAGMDQETQYFGPGTRLLVL.

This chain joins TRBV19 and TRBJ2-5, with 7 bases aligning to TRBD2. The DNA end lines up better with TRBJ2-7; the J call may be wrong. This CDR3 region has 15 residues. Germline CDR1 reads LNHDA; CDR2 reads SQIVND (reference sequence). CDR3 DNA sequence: TGTGCCAGTAGTATAGATCTAGCGGACTCCTACGAGCAGTACTTC. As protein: CASSIDLADSYEQYF.

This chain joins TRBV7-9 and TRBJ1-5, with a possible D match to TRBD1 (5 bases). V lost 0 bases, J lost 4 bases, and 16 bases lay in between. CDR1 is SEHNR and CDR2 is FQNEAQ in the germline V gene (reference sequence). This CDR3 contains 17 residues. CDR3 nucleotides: TGTGCCAGCAGCTTAGCAATTGTCGGTCGGGGGAATCAGCCCCAGCATTTT. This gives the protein CASSLAIVGRGNQPQHF.

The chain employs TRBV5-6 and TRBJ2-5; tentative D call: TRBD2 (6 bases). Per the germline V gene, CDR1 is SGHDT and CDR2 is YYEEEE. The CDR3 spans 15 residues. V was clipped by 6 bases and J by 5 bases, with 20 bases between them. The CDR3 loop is CASNLGGPLGETQYF. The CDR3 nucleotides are TGTGCCAGCAACCTAGGAGGGCCGTTAGGGGAGACCCAGTACTTC.

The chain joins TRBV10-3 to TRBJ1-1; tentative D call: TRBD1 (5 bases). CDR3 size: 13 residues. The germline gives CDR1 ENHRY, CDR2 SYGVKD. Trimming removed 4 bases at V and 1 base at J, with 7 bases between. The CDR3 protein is CAISGQSNTEAFF. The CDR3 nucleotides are TGTGCCATCAGTGGACAGTCGAACACTGAAGCTTTCTTT.

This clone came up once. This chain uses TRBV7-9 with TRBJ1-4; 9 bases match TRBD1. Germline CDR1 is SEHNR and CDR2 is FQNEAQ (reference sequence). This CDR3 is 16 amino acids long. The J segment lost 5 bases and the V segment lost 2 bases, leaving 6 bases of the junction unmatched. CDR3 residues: CASSLTAQGANEKLFF. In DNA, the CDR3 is TGTGCCAGCAGCTTAACTGCACAGGGGGCAAATGAAAAACTGTTTTTT.

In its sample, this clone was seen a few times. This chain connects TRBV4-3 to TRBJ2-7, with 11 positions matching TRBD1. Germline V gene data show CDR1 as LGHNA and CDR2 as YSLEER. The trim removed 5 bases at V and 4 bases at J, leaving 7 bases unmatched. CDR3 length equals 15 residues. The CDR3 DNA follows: TGCGCCAGCAGCGCGGGACAGGGGGAAGGATACGAGCAGTACTTC. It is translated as CASSAGQGEGYEQYF.

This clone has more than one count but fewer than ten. CDR3 in DNA: TGTGCCATCAGTCGGACGCGGGATAATGAAAAACTGTTTTTT. This gives the protein CAISRTRDNEKLFF. The chain links TRBV10-3 to TRBJ1-4; D remains ambiguous. Per germline, CDR1 ENHRY and CDR2 SYGVKD. CDR3 size: 14 residues. The V end was cut by 5 bases, the J end by 4 bases, with 11 bases between.

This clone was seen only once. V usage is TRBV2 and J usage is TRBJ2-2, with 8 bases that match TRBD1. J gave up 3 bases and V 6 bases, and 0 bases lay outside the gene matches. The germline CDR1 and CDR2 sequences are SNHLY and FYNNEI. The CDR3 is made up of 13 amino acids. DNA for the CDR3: TGTGCCAGCAGGGACAGGGACACCGGGGAGCTGTTTTTT. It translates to CASRDRDTGELFF.

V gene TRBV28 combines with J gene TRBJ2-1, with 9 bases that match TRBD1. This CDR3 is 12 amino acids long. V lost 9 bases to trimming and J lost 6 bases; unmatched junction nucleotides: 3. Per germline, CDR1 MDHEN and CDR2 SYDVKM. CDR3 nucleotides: TGTGCCAGTAGGGGACAGGGCAATGAGCAGTTCTTC. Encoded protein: CASRGQGNEQFF.

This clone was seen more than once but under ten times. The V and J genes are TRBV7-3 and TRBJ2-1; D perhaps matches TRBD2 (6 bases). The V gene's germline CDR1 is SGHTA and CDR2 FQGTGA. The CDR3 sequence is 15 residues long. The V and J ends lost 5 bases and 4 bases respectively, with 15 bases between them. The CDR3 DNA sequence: TGTGCCAGCAGCCAGGGATCGGCGGGGTACAATGAGCAGTTCTTC. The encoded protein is CASSQGSAGYNEQFF.